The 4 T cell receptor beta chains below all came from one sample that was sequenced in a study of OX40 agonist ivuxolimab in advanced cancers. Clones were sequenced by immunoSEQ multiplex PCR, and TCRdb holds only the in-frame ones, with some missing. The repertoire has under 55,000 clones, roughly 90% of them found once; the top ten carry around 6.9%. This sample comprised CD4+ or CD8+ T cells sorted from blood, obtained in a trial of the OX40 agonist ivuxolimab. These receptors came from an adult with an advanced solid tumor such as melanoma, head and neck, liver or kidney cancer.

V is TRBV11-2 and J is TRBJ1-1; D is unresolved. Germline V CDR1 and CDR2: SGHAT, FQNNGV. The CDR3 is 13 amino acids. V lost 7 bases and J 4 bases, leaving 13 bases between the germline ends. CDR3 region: CASTNSWGTEAFF. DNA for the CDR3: TGTGCCAGCACCAATTCGTGGGGCACTGAAGCTTTCTTT.

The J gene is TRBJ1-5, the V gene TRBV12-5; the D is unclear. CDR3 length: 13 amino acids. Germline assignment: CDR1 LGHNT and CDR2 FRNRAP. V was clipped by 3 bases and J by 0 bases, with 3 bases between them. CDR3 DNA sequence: TGTGCTAGTGGTTTAAATAGCAATCAGCCCCAGCATTTT. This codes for CASGLNSNQPQHF.

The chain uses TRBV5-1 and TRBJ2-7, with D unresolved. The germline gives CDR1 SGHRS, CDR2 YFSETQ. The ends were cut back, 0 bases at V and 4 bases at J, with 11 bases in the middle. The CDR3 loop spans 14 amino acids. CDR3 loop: CASSLGQPLYEQYF. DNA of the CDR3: TGCGCCAGCAGCTTGGGGCAGCCACTTTACGAGCAGTACTTC. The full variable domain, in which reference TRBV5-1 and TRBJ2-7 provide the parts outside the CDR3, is KAGVTQTPRYLIKTRGQQVTLSCSPISGHRSVSWYQQTPGQGLQFLFEYFSETQRNKGNFPGRFSGRQFSNSRSEMNVSTLELGDSALYLCASSLGQPLYEQYFGPGTRLTVT.

CDR3 in DNA: TGTGCCATCAGTCGACTACAGGGGGCAGACACTGAAGCTTTCTTT. This gives the protein CAISRLQGADTEAFF. The chain employs TRBV10-3 and TRBJ1-1; TRBD1 aligns across 9 bases. The CDR3 has 15 residues. Per the germline V gene, CDR1 is ENHRY and CDR2 is SYGVKD. The V and J ends lost 5 bases and 3 bases, in that order; junction bases with no gene match: 7.